Detailed here is one T cell receptor beta chain. Germline lookup yields CDR1 SGHTA and CDR2 FQGNSA. The CDR3 sequence is 14 residues long. Trimming cost V 5 bases and J 0 bases; bases outside gene matches: 3. Methods used by the authors: Amplified reference gene primers provided the basis for estimating nucleated cell counts. Clones were sequenced by immunoSEQ multiplex PCR, and TCRdb holds only the in-frame ones, with some missing. V and J calls and clone size are as listed in that table; D and trimming were resolved from the DNA. The sample holds about 160,000 clones; roughly 90% are singletons and the top ten take 18%. The record originates from a study of blood T cell repertoires in COVID-19. About the study: The United States, Italy and Spain provided the acute and convalescent COVID-19 samples. In each case, the material was cDNA or gDNA derived from T cells, B-cell-depleted T cells, or PBMCs.

The source material was peripheral blood. This receptor was identified in a man in his fifties or sixties with active or convalescent COVID-19. The genes are TRBV7-2 and TRBJ1-1; the match to TRBD1 covers 7 bases. The DNA of the CDR3 is TGTGCCAGCAGCCGGGACAGATTGAACACTGAAGCTTTCTTT. The encoded protein is CASSRDRLNTEAFF.